The entry that follows covers one T cell receptor beta chain sequence. The antigen is undetermined. Per the germline V gene, CDR1 is SGHTA and CDR2 is FQGTGA. This CDR3 contains 16 residues. Trimming took off 0 bases at V and 2 bases at J, with 8 bases between the two ends. The data belong to a study of T-cell memory formation after mild COVID-19. Overall study: The study found TCR clusters largely donor specific.

TCRdb reanalysed the 5' RACE reads using MiXCR and keeps one entry per CDR3 protein. The table lists approximately 410,000 distinct CDR3 sequences, 20% to 30% of them singletons, with roughly 14% in the top ten. Findings and limits, study-wide: Second-wave clones reaching peak frequency on day 37 lacked confirmed SARS-CoV-2 specificity. Memory sampled before infection contained some responding clones, suggesting cross-reactive memory joined.

The V and J genes are TRBV7-3 and TRBJ2-6; D uncertain. This receptor was taken from an adult woman who had mild COVID-19 (a few samples of this study predate the infection). Cell type and time point are not known. The specimen was PBMCs or a T cell subset sorted from them (not recorded which). The DNA for the CDR3 is TGTGCCAGCAGCTTAACAGGCGGAGCTGGGGCCAACGTCCTGACTTTC. Translated, it gives CASSLTGGAGANVLTF.